This T cell receptor beta chain was documented in a study of T cells in Graves' hyperthyroidism and ophthalmopathy. The CDR3 has 14 residues. CDR1 and CDR2 from the germline V gene are MDHEN and SYDVKM. V was clipped by 7 bases and J by 9 bases; unmatched bases: 12. Amplification targeted TCR beta CDR3 regions from RNA transcripts. Carried out on the TCR CDR3, a first-round RT-PCR used the HTBI primer set. TCRdb re-analysed the multiplex PCR reads in MiXCR, keeping a single row per CDR3 protein. This table holds about 620,000 distinct CDR3 sequences, under 20% found once. Sequencing used blood. The TCR was taken from a woman aged 25-40 years with Graves' hyperthyroidism. The genes are TRBV28 and TRBJ2-1, with 7 nucleotides matching TRBD2. The CDR3 here is CASTPRGGRVEQFF. In nucleotides, the CDR3 is TGTGCCAGCACCCCTCGGGGAGGGCGTGTTGAGCAGTTCTTC. The entire variable domain, with the rest obtained from reference TRBV28 and TRBJ2-1, is as follows: DVKVTQSSRYLVKRTGEKVFLECVQDMDHENMFWYRQDPGLGLRLIYFSYDVKMKEKGDIPEGYSVSREKKERFSLILESASTNQTSMYLCASTPRGGRVEQFFGPGTRLTVL.